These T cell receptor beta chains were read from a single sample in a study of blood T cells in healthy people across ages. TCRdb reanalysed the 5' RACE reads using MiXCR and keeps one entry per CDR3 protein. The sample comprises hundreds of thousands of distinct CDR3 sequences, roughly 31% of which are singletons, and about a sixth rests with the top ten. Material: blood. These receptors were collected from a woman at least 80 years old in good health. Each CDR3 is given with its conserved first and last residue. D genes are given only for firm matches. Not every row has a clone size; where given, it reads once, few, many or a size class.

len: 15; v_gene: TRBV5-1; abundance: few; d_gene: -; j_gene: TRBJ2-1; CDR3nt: TGCGCCAGCAGCTTCATAGCGCTGAGGGTGGATGAGCAGTTCTTC; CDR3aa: CASSFIALRVDEQFF
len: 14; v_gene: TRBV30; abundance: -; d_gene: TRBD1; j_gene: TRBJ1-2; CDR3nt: TGTGCCTGGAGTGGTCCTCAGGGGGCCTATGGCTACACCTTC; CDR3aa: CAWSGPQGAYGYTF
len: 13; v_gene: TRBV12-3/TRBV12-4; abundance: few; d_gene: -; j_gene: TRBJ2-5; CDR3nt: TGTGCCAGCAGTTTGATGGCAACCAATGAGCAGTACTTC; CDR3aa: CASSLMATNEQYF
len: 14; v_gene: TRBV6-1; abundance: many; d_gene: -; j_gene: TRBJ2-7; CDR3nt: TGTGCCAGCAGTGAAGCCAACGACGGTTACGAGCAGTACTTC; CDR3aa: CASSEANDGYEQYF
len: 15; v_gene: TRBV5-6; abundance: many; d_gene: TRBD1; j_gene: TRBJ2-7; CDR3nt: TGTGCCAGCAGCTCGGGGACAGGGGGTCCCTACGAGCAGTACTTC; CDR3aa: CASSSGTGGPYEQYF
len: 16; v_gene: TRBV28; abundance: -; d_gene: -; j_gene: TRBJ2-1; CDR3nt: TGTGCCAGCAGCCCTGGTGGGTTAGGACCCTACAATGAGCAGTTCTTC; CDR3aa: CASSPGGLGPYNEQFF
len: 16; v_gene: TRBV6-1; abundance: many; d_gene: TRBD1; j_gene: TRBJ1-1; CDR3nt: TGTGCCAGCAGTGCAGACTTCGGCACAGGGGGAACTGAAGCTTTCTTT; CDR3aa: CASSADFGTGGTEAFF
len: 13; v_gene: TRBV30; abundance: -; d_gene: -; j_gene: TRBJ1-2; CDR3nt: TGTGCCTGGAACCCAGGGGACGAGTATGGCTACACCTTC; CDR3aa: CAWNPGDEYGYTF
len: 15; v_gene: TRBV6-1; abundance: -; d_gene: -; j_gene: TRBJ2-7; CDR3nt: TGTGCCAGCAGTGGGCGGGGACAATGGACCTACGAGCAGTACTTC; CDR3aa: CASSGRGQWTYEQYF
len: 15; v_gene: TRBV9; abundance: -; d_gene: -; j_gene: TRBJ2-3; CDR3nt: TGTGCCAGCGGCGTAGGTCCGTTCAGCACAGATACGCAGTATTTT; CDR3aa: CASGVGPFSTDTQYF
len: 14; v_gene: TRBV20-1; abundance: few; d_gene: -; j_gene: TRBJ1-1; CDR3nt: TGCAGTGCTAAAGGCGGGGGGTCTCCGACTGAAGCTTTCTTT; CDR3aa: CSAKGGGSPTEAFF
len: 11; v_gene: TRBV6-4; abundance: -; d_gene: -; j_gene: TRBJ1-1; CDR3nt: TGTGCCAGCAGTGATGGGGGTGAAGCTTTCTTT; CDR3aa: CASSDGGEAFF